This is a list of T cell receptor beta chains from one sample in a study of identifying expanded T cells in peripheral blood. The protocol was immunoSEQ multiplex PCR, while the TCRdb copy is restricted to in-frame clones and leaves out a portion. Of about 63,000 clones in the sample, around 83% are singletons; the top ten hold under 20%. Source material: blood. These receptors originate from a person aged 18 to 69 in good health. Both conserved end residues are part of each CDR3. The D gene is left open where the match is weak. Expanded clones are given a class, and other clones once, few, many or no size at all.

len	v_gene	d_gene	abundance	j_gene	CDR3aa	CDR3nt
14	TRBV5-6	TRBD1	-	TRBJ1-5	CASSRDRGVQPQHF	TGTGCCAGCAGCCGGGACAGGGGGGTTCAGCCCCAGCATTTT
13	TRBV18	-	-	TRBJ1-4	CASSRGMDEKLFF	TGTGCCAGCTCACGGGGCATGGATGAAAAACTGTTTTTT
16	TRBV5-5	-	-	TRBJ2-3	CASSLDIHWGSDTQYF	TGTGCCAGCAGCTTGGATATCCACTGGGGGTCAGATACGCAGTATTTT
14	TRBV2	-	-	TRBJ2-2	CASSEDRNTGELFF	TGTGCCAGCAGTGAGGACAGAAACACCGGGGAGCTGTTTTTT
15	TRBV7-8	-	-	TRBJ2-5	CASSLISAGETAQYF	TGTGCCAGCAGCTTAATCTCGGCAGGGGAAACTGCCCAGTACTTC
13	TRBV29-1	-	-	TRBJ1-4	CSVWGGAGEKLFF	TGCAGCGTTTGGGGGGGGGCGGGTGAAAAACTGTTTTTT
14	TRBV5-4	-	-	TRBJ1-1	CASSYRTAGAEAFF	TGTGCCAGCAGCTATAGGACGGCGGGGGCTGAAGCTTTCTTT
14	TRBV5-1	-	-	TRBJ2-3	CASSLFQVADTQYF	TGCGCCAGCAGCTTATTTCAAGTGGCAGATACGCAGTATTTT
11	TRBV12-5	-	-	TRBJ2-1	CASGLRDEQFF	TGTGCTAGTGGTTTGCGCGATGAGCAGTTCTTC
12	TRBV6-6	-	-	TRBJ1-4	CASREGKEKLFF	TGTGCCAGCAGGGAGGGGAAGGAAAAACTGTTTTTT
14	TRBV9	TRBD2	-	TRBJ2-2	CASEGLAGTGELFF	TGTGCCAGTGAAGGACTAGCGGGCACCGGGGAGCTGTTTTTT
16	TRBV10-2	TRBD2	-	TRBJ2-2	CASIRGGRKDTGELFF	TGCGCCAGCATCCGGGGGGGGAGGAAGGACACCGGGGAGCTGTTTTTT
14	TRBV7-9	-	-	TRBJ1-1	CASSFGQLNTEAFF	TGTGCCAGCAGCTTCGGACAGTTGAACACTGAAGCTTTCTTT
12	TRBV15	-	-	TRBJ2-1	CATSRDRNEQFF	TGTGCCACCAGCAGAGACAGAAATGAGCAGTTCTTC
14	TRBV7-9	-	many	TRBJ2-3	CASSRGQDTDTQYF	TGTGCCAGCAGCCGAGGCCAGGACACAGATACGCAGTATTTT
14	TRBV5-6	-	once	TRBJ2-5	CASSLAGGSETQYF	TGTGCCAGCAGCTTGGCCGGGGGATCAGAGACCCAGTACTTC
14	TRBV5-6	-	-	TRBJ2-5	CASSNGWASETQYF	TGTGCCAGCAGCAATGGGTGGGCCAGCGAGACCCAGTACTTC
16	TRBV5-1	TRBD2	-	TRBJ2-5	CASSFLAGGPIETQYF	TGCGCCAGCAGCTTTCTAGCGGGGGGGCCGATAGAGACCCAGTACTTC
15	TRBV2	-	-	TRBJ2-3	CASRRGRLPPDTQYF	TGTGCCAGCAGGCGGGGCCGCCTCCCGCCAGATACGCAGTATTTT
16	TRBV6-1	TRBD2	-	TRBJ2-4	CASSERAGGLGNIQYF	TGTGCCAGCAGTGAGAGAGCGGGGGGGCTTGGAAACATTCAGTACTTC
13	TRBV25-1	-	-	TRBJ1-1	CASSEPGQTEAFF	TGTGCCAGCAGTGAACCCGGACAGACTGAAGCTTTCTTT
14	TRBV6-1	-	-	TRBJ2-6	CASITGSGANVLTF	TGTGCCAGCATAACGGGGTCTGGGGCCAACGTCCTGACTTTC